This record looks at one TCR beta chain sequence and its context. The sample comes from a study of blood T cell repertoires in COVID-19. On the study more broadly: Donors in the United States, Italy and Spain gave samples during acute or convalescent COVID-19. Sample material is recorded as cDNA or gDNA derived from T cells, B-cell-depleted T cells, or PBMCs.

The CDR3 covers 16 residues. The V end was cut by 1 base, the J end by 3 bases, with 16 bases between. Per the germline V gene, CDR1 is SGHAT and CDR2 is FQNNGV. Original analysis: Scientists estimated how many nucleated cells there were by amplifying reference gene primers. TCRdb keeps only in-frame clones here, not all; method: immunoSEQ multiplex PCR. From that table come the V and J calls and clone size; the DNA was used to work out D and trimming. The sample contains roughly 280,000 clones, about nine tenths of which appear only once. Material: peripheral blood. The clonotype was recovered from a man in his fifties with acute or convalescent COVID-19. J is TRBJ2-7 and V is TRBV11-2; a weak D match, TRBD2 (7 bases). The CDR3 reads CASSLVGGGGDYEQYF. CDR3 bases: TGTGCCAGCAGCTTAGTCGGAGGGGGGGGAGACTACGAGCAGTACTTC. Drawing the rest from reference TRBV11-2 and TRBJ2-7, the complete variable domain is EAGVAQSPRYKIIEKRQSVAFWCNPISGHATLYWYQQILGQGPKLLIQFQNNGVVDDSQLPKDRFSAERLKGVDSTLKIQPAKLEDSAVYLCASSLVGGGGDYEQYFGPGTRLTVT.